Listed below are T cell receptor beta chains from one sample, sequenced in a study of blood T cells in healthy people across ages. TCRdb re-called the 5' RACE reads through MiXCR, storing one row per CDR3 protein. The table records fewer than 700,000 distinct CDR3 sequences, approximately 40% of them present only once. Sequenced material: blood. The receptors shown here come from a man aged 80 or over in good health. CDR3s leave out the opening cysteine and the closing phenylalanine or tryptophan. D genes are given only for firm matches. The listing skips clone size in some rows; elsewhere it reads once, few, many or a size class.

TRBJ2-6,few,TRBV6-2/TRBV6-3,.,ASHDAGSGANVLT
TRBJ2-3,.,TRBV7-9,.,ASSLALGADTQY
TRBJ2-6,few,TRBV27,TRBD1,ASSPTGGAAGANVLT
TRBJ2-1,.,TRBV20-1,TRBD2,SARGTSGGVGNEQF
TRBJ2-1,.,TRBV7-2,TRBD2,ASSTQRGGYNEQF
TRBJ2-3,once,TRBV5-1,.,ASSLGGFEDTQY
TRBJ1-2,.,TRBV10-2,TRBD1,ASSIGTVNYGYT
TRBJ2-2,.,TRBV7-6,.,ASSLDRPTTGELF
TRBJ2-7,few,TRBV7-9,.,ASSLSRGNEQY
TRBJ1-1,.,TRBV2,.,ASNRGLNTEAF
.,few,TRBV29-1,TRBD1,SVEDLQGAGEQY
TRBJ2-7,.,TRBV7-9,.,ASSLPSGESEQY
TRBJ2-7,few,TRBV20-1,TRBD1,SARRTGLYEQY
TRBJ1-2,.,TRBV28,.,ASSLNEGWGGYT
TRBJ1-2,once,TRBV6-1,TRBD1,ASDDGGQGEHGYT
TRBJ2-7,.,TRBV7-9,.,ASSLVGGPTPYEQY
TRBJ1-4,few,TRBV20-1,TRBD1,SANSGTDNEKLF
TRBJ2-7,.,TRBV12-3/TRBV12-4,.,ASSTARTGSSYEQY
TRBJ1-4,few,TRBV2,.,ASSETVTNEKLF
TRBJ1-6,.,TRBV6-5,.,ASRVGTYNSPLH
TRBJ2-2,many,TRBV7-2,.,ASSINPGTGELF
TRBJ1-5,.,TRBV5-6,.,ASSLGVYNQPQH
TRBJ2-3,few,TRBV29-1,.,SVEASATDTQY
TRBJ1-1,few,TRBV7-3,.,ASSLNVVGTEAF
TRBJ2-4,.,TRBV6-2/TRBV6-3,TRBD1,ASSKAGGAGNIQY
TRBJ2-1,many,TRBV2,TRBD1,ASRKDRGSYNEQF
TRBJ1-1,few,TRBV4-2,.,ASSQAEGTEAF
TRBJ2-7,.,TRBV9,TRBD2,ASSVGTSGGAMAYEQY
TRBJ2-1,.,TRBV20-1,TRBD2,SAVLAAYNEQF
TRBJ2-6,.,TRBV6-1,.,ASSRDSLHSGADVLT
TRBJ1-2,.,TRBV29-1,.,SVVPLHGYT
TRBJ2-7,.,TRBV19,.,ASTKGTTLYNEQY
TRBJ2-1,few,TRBV3-1,TRBD2,ASSQAVGTSGYNEQF
TRBJ2-1,.,TRBV28,TRBD1,ASTTDRGEQF
TRBJ2-4,.,TRBV7-9,.,ASSLCQMY
TRBJ2-7,.,TRBV29-1,TRBD1,SVEGDRAYEQY
TRBJ1-5,.,TRBV9,.,ASSAQGGDQPQH
TRBJ2-1,many,TRBV29-1,.,SVGSSSYNEQF
TRBJ1-2,.,TRBV29-1,TRBD1,SVVSTGARYT
TRBJ2-3,.,TRBV6-2/TRBV6-3,TRBD1,ASSYYRGGTDTQY
TRBJ2-1,.,TRBV3-1,.,ASSQAYLSSYNEQF
TRBJ2-1,.,TRBV3-1,.,ASSQSGRGQF
TRBJ2-7,many,TRBV12-3/TRBV12-4,TRBD2,ASSALAGAYEQY
TRBJ2-7,.,TRBV20-1,.,SAIGATYEQY
TRBJ2-3,few,TRBV7-9,TRBD2,ASSPGLAARSTDTQY
TRBJ2-3,.,TRBV6-1,.,ASIPFGSITDTQY
TRBJ2-3,.,TRBV6-5,.,ASSYLAAITDTQY
TRBJ1-6,.,TRBV12-3/TRBV12-4,.,ASSLQGFDSPLH
TRBJ2-3,.,TRBV7-2,.,ASSLSVAITQY